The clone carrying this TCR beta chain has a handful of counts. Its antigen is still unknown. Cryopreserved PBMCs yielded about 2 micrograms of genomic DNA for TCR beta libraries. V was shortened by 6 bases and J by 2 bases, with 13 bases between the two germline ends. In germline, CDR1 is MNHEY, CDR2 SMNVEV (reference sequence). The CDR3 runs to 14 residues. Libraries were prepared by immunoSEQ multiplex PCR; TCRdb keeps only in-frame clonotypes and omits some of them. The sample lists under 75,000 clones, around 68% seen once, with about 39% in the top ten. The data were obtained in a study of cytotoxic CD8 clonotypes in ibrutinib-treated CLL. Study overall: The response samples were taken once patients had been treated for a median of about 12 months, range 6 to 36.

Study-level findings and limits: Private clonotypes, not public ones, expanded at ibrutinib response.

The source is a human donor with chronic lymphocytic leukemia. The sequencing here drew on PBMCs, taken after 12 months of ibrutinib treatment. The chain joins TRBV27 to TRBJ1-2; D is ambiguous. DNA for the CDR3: TGTGCCAGCAGGGGCCTTGGAACAAACTATGGCTACACCTTC. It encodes CASRGLGTNYGYTF.